The 22 T cell receptor beta chains reported below all come from one sample, sequenced in a study of blood T cell repertoires in COVID-19. Assay: immunoSEQ multiplex PCR; the TCRdb copy retains only in-frame clones and omits some. Of about 190,000 clones in the sample, 88% are singletons; the top ten hold about 1.1%. The source material was peripheral blood. Receptor source: a man aged 25-45 years with acute or convalescent COVID-19.

V usage is TRBV28 and J usage is TRBJ2-1, with D unresolved. The CDR3 is made up of 11 amino acids. V was trimmed by 6 bases and J by 8 bases, leaving 8 bases between them. Germline lookup yields CDR1 MDHEN and CDR2 SYDVKM. DNA of the CDR3: TGTGCCAGCAGCCCCTATCATGAGCAGTTCTTC. It is translated as CASSPYHEQFF.

V and J are TRBV12-3 or TRBV12-4 and TRBJ1-1; a possible D gene is TRBD1 (5 bases). V lost 3 bases to trimming and J lost 9 bases, with 14 bases between them. This CDR3 spans 13 amino acids. This chain's CDR3 is CASSFRRDWKAFF. CDR3 nucleotide sequence: TGTGCCAGCAGTTTCCGAAGGGACTGGAAAGCTTTCTTT.

The rearrangement uses TRBV28 and TRBJ1-2; D possibly corresponds to TRBD1 (5 bases). Germline assignment: CDR1 MDHEN and CDR2 SYDVKM. Between the trimmed V and J ends, which lost 3 bases and 8 bases, there was a span of 19 bases. The CDR3 consists of 15 residues. CDR3 DNA: TGTGCCAGCAGTTTCGGAGGGCAGGGTGATAAGGGCTACACCTTC. Amino acid sequence: CASSFGGQGDKGYTF.

The chain links TRBV27 to TRBJ1-6; tentative D call: TRBD1 (6 bases). This CDR3 is 18 amino acids long. V dropped 2 bases and J dropped 8 bases, with 22 bases sitting between them. CDR1 and CDR2 (germline): MNHEY, SMNVEV (reference sequence). Here the CDR3 DNA reads TGTGCCAGCAGTTTACTAGGAGTCAGGGGCCTTAGGGATTCACCCCTCCACTTT. Translation gives CASSLLGVRGLRDSPLHF.

The chain has TRBV5-1 and TRBJ1-2; 7 bases agree with TRBD1. This CDR3 contains 16 residues. Germline CDR1 SGHRS, CDR2 YFSETQ. J was trimmed by 3 bases and V by 3 bases; bases with no gene match: 11. The CDR3 here is CASSWGTARTDYGYTF. The CDR3 bases are TGCGCCAGCAGCTGGGGGACAGCCCGAACGGACTATGGCTACACCTTC.

V is TRBV7-6 and J is TRBJ1-6, with TRBD1 identical over 8 bases. After removal of 5 bases from V and 9 bases from J, the junction contained 6 bases not matched to a gene. This CDR3 is 14 amino acids long. The germline gives CDR1 SGHVS, CDR2 FNYEAQ. The CDR3 here is CASSLPGGFSPLHF. The CDR3 nucleotides are TGTGCCAGCAGCCTCCCAGGGGGCTTTTCACCCCTCCACTTT.

The rearrangement joins TRBV27 to TRBJ1-4; D is ambiguous. This CDR3 region has 10 residues. V lost 9 bases to trimming and J lost 5 bases, with 4 bases between them. CDR1 MNHEY and CDR2 SMNVEV come from the germline V gene (reference sequence). CDR3 amino acids: CARRNEKLFF. CDR3 DNA sequence: TGTGCCAGGAGAAATGAAAAACTGTTTTTT. The full variable domain, its missing parts supplied by reference TRBV27 and TRBJ1-4, is EAQVTQNPRYLITVTGKKLTVTCSQNMNHEYMSWYRQDPGLGLRQIYYSMNVEVTDKGDVPEGYKVSRKEKRNFPLILESPSPNQTSLYFCARRNEKLFFGSGTQLSVL.

The chain uses TRBV6-5 and TRBJ2-7, with TRBD1 matching 7 bases. Germline CDR1 MNHEY, CDR2 SVGAGI. Losses at the gene ends were 6 bases for V and 4 bases for J; bases not matched to a gene: 6. This CDR3 has 13 residues. The CDR3 DNA is TGTGCCAGCAGGGCCGGGACAGAGTACGAGCAGTACTTC. It translates to CASRAGTEYEQYF.

This clone turned up a few times. The J gene is TRBJ1-6, the V gene TRBV7-3, with 8 bases identical to TRBD1. The junction had 2 bases not matched to a gene; V was cut back by 3 bases and J by 7 bases. CDR3 length equals 14 residues. The V gene's germline CDR1 is SGHTA and CDR2 FQGTGA. In nucleotides, the CDR3 is TGTGCCAGCAGCTTGGACAGGGCCAATTCACCCCTCCACTTT. Encoded protein: CASSLDRANSPLHF.

The J gene is TRBJ2-6, the V gene TRBV5-1; TRBD1 agrees at 10 bases. This CDR3 region has 17 residues. Germline V gives CDR1 SGHRS, CDR2 YFSETQ. V shed 4 bases and J 4 bases; nucleotides not matched to a gene: 8. CDR3 loop: CASSLTGTGEGANVLTF. In DNA form, the CDR3 reads TGCGCCAGCAGCCTGACCGGGACAGGGGAAGGGGCCAACGTCCTGACTTTC.

The genes are TRBV12-3 or TRBV12-4 and TRBJ1-2; TRBD1 matches at 11 bases. CDR3 length: 12 amino acids. Trimming at V came to 5 bases and at J to 13 bases, leaving 6 bases not matched to a gene. CDR3 loop: CASSKGQGVGTF. Written as DNA, the CDR3 is TGTGCCAGCAGTAAGGGACAGGGGGTGGGCACCTTC.

This chain joins TRBV27 and TRBJ2-3, with a weak D call TRBD2 (6 bases). Germline lookup yields CDR1 MNHEY and CDR2 SMNVEV (reference sequence). This CDR3 spans 15 amino acids. Trimming removed 5 bases from V and 3 bases from J, with 15 bases in between. CDR3 sequence: CASSGRDSGTDTQYF. The CDR3 DNA reads TGTGCCAGCAGTGGCCGGGACTCCGGAACAGATACGCAGTATTTT.

CDR3 nucleotide sequence: TGTGCCAGTAGAACCCCGGGACAGGGAGATGAAAAACTGTTTTTT. As protein: CASRTPGQGDEKLFF. The V call is TRBV19, the J call TRBJ1-4, with 9 bases fitting TRBD1. Germline-derived CDR1 and CDR2 are LNHDA and SQIVND (reference sequence). V lost 6 bases and J lost 6; bases outside the gene matches: 8. The CDR3 length is 15 residues.

The chain carries TRBV5-1 and TRBJ2-2; the D gene is possibly TRBD1 (5 bases). Germline CDR1 is SGHRS and CDR2 is YFSETQ. V was cut by 4 bases and J by 2 bases, with 9 bases left in between. This CDR3 has 14 residues. CDR3 bases: TGCGCCAGCAGCACCGGACAAAACACCGGGGAGCTGTTTTTT. It is translated as CASSTGQNTGELFF.

The genes are TRBV4-1 and TRBJ2-5; D uncertain. CDR1 and CDR2 from the germline V gene are MGHRA and YSYEKL. Between the trimmed V and J ends, which lost 0 bases and 1 base, there was a span of 9 bases. The CDR3 is 15 amino acids. The CDR3: CASSQDQRSQETQYF. The CDR3 DNA follows: TGCGCCAGCAGCCAAGATCAACGGAGCCAAGAGACCCAGTACTTC.

This chain joins TRBV20-1 and TRBJ2-5, with TRBD1 matching 9 bases. J was trimmed by 5 bases and V by 3 bases; bases with no gene match: 10. Germline values: CDR1 DFQATT, CDR2 SNEGSKA (reference sequence). The length of the CDR3 is 15 residues. The CDR3 DNA reads as TGCAGTGCTAGTGGGGGACAGGGAGAATTGGAGACCCAGTACTTC. Protein: CSASGGQGELETQYF.

This chain joins TRBV2 and TRBJ2-5, with TRBD2 matching over 9 bases. Trimming cost V 2 bases and J 4 bases; bases outside gene matches: 2. The CDR3 runs 14 residues. CDR1 SNHLY and CDR2 FYNNEI come from the germline V gene. The CDR3 nucleotides are TGTGCCAGCAGTGAACTAGCGGGGATAGAGACCCAGTACTTC. It encodes CASSELAGIETQYF.

The V gene is TRBV27, the J gene TRBJ1-5; a weak D match, TRBD1 (5 bases). This CDR3 has 15 residues. Germline values: CDR1 MNHEY, CDR2 SMNVEV (reference sequence). V was clipped by 3 bases and J by 5 bases, with 14 bases between them. The CDR3 region is CASSFGWGLDQPQHF. The CDR3 DNA follows: TGTGCCAGCAGTTTTGGGTGGGGACTAGATCAGCCCCAGCATTTT.

The V call is TRBV9, the J call TRBJ2-1; TRBD2 agrees at 8 bases. Germline CDR1 reads SGDLS; CDR2 reads YYNGEE. This CDR3 region has 14 residues. The V and J ends lost 0 bases and 8 bases, in that order; junction bases with no gene match: 4. The CDR3 region has the DNA TGTGCCAGCAGCGTAGCGGGGGGGCTTGATGAGCAGTTCTTC. Amino acids: CASSVAGGLDEQFF.

The chain joins TRBV27 to TRBJ1-5, with 9 positions matching TRBD1. The junction had 13 bases not matched to a gene; V was cut back by 4 bases and J by 9 bases. Germline loops: CDR1 MNHEY, CDR2 SMNVEV (reference sequence). CDR3 size: 16 residues. In nucleotides, the CDR3 is TGTGCCAGCAGTTCCCCGACAGGGGGACCGTCGGGGCCCCAGCATTTT. It specifies CASSSPTGGPSGPQHF.

This chain uses TRBV2 with TRBJ2-6, with 8 nucleotides matching TRBD1. The CDR3 runs to 17 residues. V was pared by 6 bases and J by 0 bases, with 7 bases of the junction left unmatched. Looked up from germline, CDR1 is SNHLY and CDR2 is FYNNEI. DNA for the CDR3: TGTGCCAGCAGAGGGGACAGGATATACTCTGGGGCCAACGTCCTGACTTTC. This codes for CASRGDRIYSGANVLTF.

V usage is TRBV28 and J usage is TRBJ1-1, with D uncertain. CDR1 is MDHEN, CDR2 SYDVKM, per germline. This CDR3 is 14 amino acids long. The germline V and J ends were trimmed by 3 bases and 6 bases, with 14 bases remaining between them. The CDR3 region is CASSFRRGSSEAFF. CDR3 DNA: TGTGCCAGCAGTTTCCGCCGCGGGTCGTCTGAAGCTTTCTTT.